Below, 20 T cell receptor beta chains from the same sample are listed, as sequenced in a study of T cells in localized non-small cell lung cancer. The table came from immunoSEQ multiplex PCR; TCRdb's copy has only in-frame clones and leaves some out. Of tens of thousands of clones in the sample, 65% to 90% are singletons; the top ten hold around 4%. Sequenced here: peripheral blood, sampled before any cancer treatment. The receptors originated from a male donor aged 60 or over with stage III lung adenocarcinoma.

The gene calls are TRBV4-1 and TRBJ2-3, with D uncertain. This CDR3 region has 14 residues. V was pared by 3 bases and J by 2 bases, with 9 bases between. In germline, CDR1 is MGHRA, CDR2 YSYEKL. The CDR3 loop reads CASSQIDHTDTQYF. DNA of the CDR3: TGCGCCAGCAGCCAGATAGACCACACAGATACGCAGTATTTT.

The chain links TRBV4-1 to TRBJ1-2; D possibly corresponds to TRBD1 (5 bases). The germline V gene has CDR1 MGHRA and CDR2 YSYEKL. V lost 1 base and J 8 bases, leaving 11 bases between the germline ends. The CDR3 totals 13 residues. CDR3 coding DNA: TGCGCCAGCAGCCAAGTAGGGACGGGGGGCTACACCTTC. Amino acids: CASSQVGTGGYTF.

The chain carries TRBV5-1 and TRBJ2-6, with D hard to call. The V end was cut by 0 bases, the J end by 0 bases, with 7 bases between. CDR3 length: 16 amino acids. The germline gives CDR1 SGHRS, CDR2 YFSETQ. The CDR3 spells CASSLGLPSGANVLTF. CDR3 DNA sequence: TGCGCCAGCAGCTTGGGATTACCCTCTGGGGCCAACGTCCTGACTTTC.

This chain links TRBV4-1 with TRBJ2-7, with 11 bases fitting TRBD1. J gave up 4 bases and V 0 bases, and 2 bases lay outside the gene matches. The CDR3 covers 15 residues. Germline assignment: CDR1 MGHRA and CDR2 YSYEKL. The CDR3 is CASSQDGTGGYEQYF. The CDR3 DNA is TGCGCCAGCAGCCAAGATGGGACAGGGGGGTACGAGCAGTACTTC.

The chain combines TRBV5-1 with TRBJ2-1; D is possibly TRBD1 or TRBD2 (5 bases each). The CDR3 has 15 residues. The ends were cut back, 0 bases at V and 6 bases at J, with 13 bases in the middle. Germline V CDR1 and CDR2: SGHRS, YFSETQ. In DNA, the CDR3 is TGCGCCAGCAGCTTGGCCCAGGGACCTACCAATGAGCAGTTCTTC. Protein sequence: CASSLAQGPTNEQFF.

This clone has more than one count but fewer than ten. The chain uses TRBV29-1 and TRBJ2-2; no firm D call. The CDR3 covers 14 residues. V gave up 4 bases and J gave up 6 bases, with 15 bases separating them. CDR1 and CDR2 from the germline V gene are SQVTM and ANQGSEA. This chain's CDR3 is CSVGFGVGAGELFF. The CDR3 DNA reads TGCAGCGTTGGATTTGGAGTCGGCGCCGGGGAGCTGTTTTTT.

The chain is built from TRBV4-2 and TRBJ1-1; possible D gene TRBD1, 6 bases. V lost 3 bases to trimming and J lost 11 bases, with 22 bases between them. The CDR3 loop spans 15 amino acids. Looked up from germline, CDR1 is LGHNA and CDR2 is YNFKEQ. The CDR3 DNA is TGTGCCAGCAGCCAGGATGCAGGGGAGGGGGTATCGGCTTTCTTT. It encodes CASSQDAGEGVSAFF.

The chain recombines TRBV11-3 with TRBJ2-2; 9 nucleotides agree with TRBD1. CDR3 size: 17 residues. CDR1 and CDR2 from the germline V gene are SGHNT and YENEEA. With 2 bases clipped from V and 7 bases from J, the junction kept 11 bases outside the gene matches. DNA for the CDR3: TGTGCCAGCAGCTTATTTGGAGAACAGGGGGCTGGCGGGGAGCTGTTTTTT. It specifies CASSLFGEQGAGGELFF.

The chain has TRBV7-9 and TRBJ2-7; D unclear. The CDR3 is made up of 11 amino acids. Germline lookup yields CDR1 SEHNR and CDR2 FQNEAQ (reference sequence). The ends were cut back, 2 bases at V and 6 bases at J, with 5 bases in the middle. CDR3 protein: CASSLWFEQYF. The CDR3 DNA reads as TGTGCCAGCAGCTTATGGTTCGAGCAGTACTTC. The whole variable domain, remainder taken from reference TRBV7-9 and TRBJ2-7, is DTGVSQNPRHKITKRGQNVTFRCDPISEHNRLYWYRQTLGQGPEFLTYFQNEAQLEKSRLLSDRFSAERPKGSFSTLEIQRTEQGDSAMYLCASSLWFEQYFGPGTRLTVT.

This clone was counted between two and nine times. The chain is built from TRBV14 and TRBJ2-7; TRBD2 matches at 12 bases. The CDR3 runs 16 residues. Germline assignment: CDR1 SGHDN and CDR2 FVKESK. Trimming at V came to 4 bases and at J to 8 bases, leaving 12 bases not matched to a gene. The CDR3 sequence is CASSPSPTSGRRQQYF. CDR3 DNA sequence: TGTGCCAGCAGCCCGAGCCCAACTAGCGGGAGGCGTCAGCAGTACTTC.

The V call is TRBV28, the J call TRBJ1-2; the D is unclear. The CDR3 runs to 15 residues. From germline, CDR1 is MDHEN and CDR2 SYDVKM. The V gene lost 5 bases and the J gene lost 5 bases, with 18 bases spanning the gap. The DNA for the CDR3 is TGTGCCAGCAGTCTTGGCCCCGCCGGAAAGTATGGCTACACCTTC. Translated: CASSLGPAGKYGYTF.

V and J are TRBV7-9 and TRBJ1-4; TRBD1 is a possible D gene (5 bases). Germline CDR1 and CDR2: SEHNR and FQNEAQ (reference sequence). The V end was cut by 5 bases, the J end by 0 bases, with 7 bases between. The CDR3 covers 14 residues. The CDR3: CASSPGATNEKLFF. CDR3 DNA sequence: TGTGCCAGCAGCCCGGGGGCAACTAATGAAAAACTGTTTTTT.

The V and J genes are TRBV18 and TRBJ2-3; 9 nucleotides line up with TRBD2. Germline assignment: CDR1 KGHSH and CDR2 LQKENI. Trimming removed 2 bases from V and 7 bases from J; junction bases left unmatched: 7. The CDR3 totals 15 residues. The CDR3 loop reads CASSPTEAGGNTQYF. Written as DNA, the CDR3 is TGTGCCAGCTCACCAACCGAGGCGGGGGGGAATACGCAGTATTTT.

The CDR3 region has the DNA TGTGCCAGCAGCTTGGCCAGGAGTTGGCAAGAGACCCAGTACTTC. Amino acid sequence: CASSLARSWQETQYF. The rearrangement joins TRBV5-4 to TRBJ2-5; no firm D call. Per the germline V gene, CDR1 is SGHNT and CDR2 is YYREEE (reference sequence). The CDR3 is 15 amino acids. V was cut by 0 bases and J by 2 bases, with 11 bases left in between.

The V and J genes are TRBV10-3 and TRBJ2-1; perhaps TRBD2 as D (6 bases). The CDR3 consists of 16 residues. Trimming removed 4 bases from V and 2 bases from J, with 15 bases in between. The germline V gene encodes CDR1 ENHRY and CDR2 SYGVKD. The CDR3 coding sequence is TGTGCCATCAGTGGGGACTCATCGGGGGCCTACAATGAGCAGTTCTTC. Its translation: CAISGDSSGAYNEQFF.

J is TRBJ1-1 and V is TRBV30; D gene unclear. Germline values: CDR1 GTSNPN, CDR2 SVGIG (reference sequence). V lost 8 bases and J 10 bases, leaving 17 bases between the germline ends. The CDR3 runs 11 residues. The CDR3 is CAAVISLGAFF. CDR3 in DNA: TGTGCCGCCGTAATCAGCCTCGGAGCTTTCTTT.

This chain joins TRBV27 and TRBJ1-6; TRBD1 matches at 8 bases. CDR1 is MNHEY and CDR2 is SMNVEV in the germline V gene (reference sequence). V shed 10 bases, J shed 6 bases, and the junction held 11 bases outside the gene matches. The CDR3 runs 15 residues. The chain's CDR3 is CATRPDRGGNSPLHF. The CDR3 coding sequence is TGTGCCACACGACCAGACAGGGGAGGTAATTCACCCCTCCACTTT.

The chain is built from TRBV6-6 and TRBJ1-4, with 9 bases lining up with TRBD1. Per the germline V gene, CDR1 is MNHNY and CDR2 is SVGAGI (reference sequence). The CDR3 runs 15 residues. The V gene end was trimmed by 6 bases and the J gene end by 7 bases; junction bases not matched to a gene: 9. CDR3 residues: CASRRPGQGSEKLFF. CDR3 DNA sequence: TGTGCCAGCAGGCGCCCGGGACAGGGTTCTGAAAAACTGTTTTTT.

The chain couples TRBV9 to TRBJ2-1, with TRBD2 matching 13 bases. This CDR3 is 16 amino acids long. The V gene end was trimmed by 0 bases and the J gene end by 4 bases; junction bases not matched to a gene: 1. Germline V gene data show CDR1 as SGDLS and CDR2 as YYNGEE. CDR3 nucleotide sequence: TGTGCCAGCAGCGTAGGGACTAGCGGGGGTTACAATGAGCAGTTCTTC. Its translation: CASSVGTSGGYNEQFF.

The CDR3 DNA reads TGTGCCAGCAGCGAGTTCACAGGGAGAGATTCACCCCTCCACTTT. Its protein product is CASSEFTGRDSPLHF. V and J are TRBV7-6 and TRBJ1-6; possibly TRBD1 for D (6 bases). CDR3 length: 15 amino acids. In germline, CDR1 is SGHVS, CDR2 FNYEAQ. With 5 bases removed from V and 8 bases from J, the gap between germline ends came to 16 bases.